The rows below give T cell receptor beta chains drawn from one sample of a study of cytomegalovirus exposure and HLA in healthy donors. Clones were sequenced by immunoSEQ multiplex PCR, and TCRdb holds only the in-frame ones, with some missing. The sample lists about 110,000 clones, roughly 82% occurring once. The sequenced material came from PBMCs. These receptors came from a human donor in good health. Both conserved end residues are trimmed from each CDR3.

J | V | CDR3
TRBJ1-4 | TRBV14 | ASSQDGGAVNEKLF
TRBJ1-5 | TRBV5-6 | ASSFGRGRGNQPQH
TRBJ1-1 | TRBV28 | ASSLEGQAF
TRBJ2-5 | TRBV5-1 | ASSFGQVEETQY
TRBJ2-1 | TRBV6-6 | ASSYRDRGPHEQF
TRBJ2-7 | TRBV5-6 | ASSLRQAEQY
TRBJ2-3 | TRBV15 | ATSRDLRTLSDTQY
TRBJ1-2 | TRBV5-1 | ASSFSGGSGYT
TRBJ2-5 | TRBV11-2 | ASSRTGGVMETQY
TRBJ2-1 | TRBV7-8 | ASAPLSGGPGLLTYNEQF
TRBJ2-7 | TRBV27 | ASRGLAGGYEQY
TRBJ1-1 | TRBV5-6 | ASSPLQGGATEAF
TRBJ1-4 | TRBV10-1 | ASSEAGTGKEKLF
TRBJ2-7 | TRBV28 | ASSLAPDRSYEQY
TRBJ1-2 | TRBV28 | ASSAPGGHYGYT
TRBJ2-1 | TRBV4-1 | ASSSRLAGSGDEQF
TRBJ2-5 | TRBV11-2 | ASSQVVQETQY
TRBJ2-7 | TRBV9 | ASSVRPGTTYEQY
TRBJ1-1 | TRBV6-6 | ASSSTGNTEAF
TRBJ2-7 | TRBV28 | ASSLRDTRSAGQY
TRBJ1-1 | TRBV6-6 | ASSPGQWNTEAF
TRBJ1-2 | TRBV10-3 | AISELQGSYGYT
TRBJ2-3 | TRBV6-5 | ASSYGWSSSTDTQY
TRBJ2-2 | TRBV9 | ASSVVSGTTGELF
TRBJ2-3 | TRBV28 | ASRAGLVAWGTSTDTQY
TRBJ1-3 | TRBV6-1 | ASSEAPTVISGNTIY
TRBJ1-3 | TRBV5-1 | ASSLAPQLPPGNTIY
TRBJ2-1 | TRBV6-5 | ASSRDRDPYNEQF
TRBJ2-1 | TRBV18 | ASSPPTSGKGVNEQF
TRBJ1-4 | TRBV7-9 | ASSLGIPDSSEKLF
TRBJ2-7 | TRBV5-4 | ASSSNRLAGGYEQY
TRBJ1-5 | TRBV30 | AWSIRGSGNQPQH
TRBJ2-1 | TRBV9 | ASSPGQRSSYNEQF
TRBJ1-5 | TRBV19 | ASSIALNSNQPQH
TRBJ1-5 | TRBV19 | ASSIGRRQPQH
TRBJ1-1 | TRBV5-1 | ASRDSNTEAF
TRBJ1-1 | TRBV4-2 | ASSLSRGDMNTEAF
TRBJ2-5 | TRBV28 | ASSSLAGVVETQY
TRBJ1-3 | TRBV19 | ASSIIGGYSGNTIY
TRBJ2-2 | TRBV5-1 | ASSLGTGNTGELF
TRBJ1-4 | TRBV21-1 | ASSKGQEFDEGKLF
TRBJ1-1 | TRBV7-8 | ASTIEGTLNTEAF
TRBJ2-3 | TRBV25-1 | ASSEGLAPDTQY
TRBJ1-1 | TRBV7-9 | SSSLPGQANTEAF
TRBJ2-7 | TRBV28 | ASNAGRRVEQY
TRBJ2-3 | TRBV5-6 | ASSTDRGLRDTQY